In its sample, the clone carrying this TCR beta chain was seen a few times. Its specificity is unknown. Treatment reported: 15 to 20 received Ad26.COV2.S at low or high dose, single or two shots; roughly five received placebo; per-sample allocation not given. Each sample was drawn 63 days after the first injection (of vaccine or placebo). This entry comes from a study of Ad26.COV2.S vaccination and SARS-CoV-2 variants. Across the whole study: Intramuscular Ad26.COV2.S doses were given once or twice, 56 days apart. General study results and limits: Responses of spike-specific T cells (both CD8+ and CD4+) reportedly showed substantial breadth after vaccination.

Looked up from germline, CDR1 is MNHEY and CDR2 is SMNVEV (reference sequence). This CDR3 region has 14 residues. V lost 4 bases to trimming and J lost 7 bases; unmatched junction nucleotides: 2. Some clones are missing from TCRdb's copy, which holds only in-frame ones; the method was immunoSEQ multiplex PCR. The sample consists of 410,000 or so clones, approximately 90% of them appearing once. V usage is TRBV27 and J usage is TRBJ1-6, with 9 bases aligning to TRBD1. This clonotype was sampled from a person aged 18-65 years who received the Ad26.COV2.S COVID-19 vaccine or a placebo. Here the sequenced sample was peripheral blood, taken in a trial of Ad26.COV2.S vaccine versus placebo. CDR3 region: CASSSGTGNSPLHF. The CDR3, as DNA: TGTGCCAGCAGTTCCGGGACAGGGAATTCACCCCTCCACTTT.